This TCR beta chain appears in the sequencing data of a study of CD8+CD57+ T cells in acquired aplastic anemia. Study in general: Sorted CD4+ plus CD8+ cells gave DNA averaging roughly 3 ug.

Study conclusions and caveats: Found in both controls and patients were around 31 CD8+ CDR3 sequences.

This clonotype has more than one count but fewer than ten. What it binds is not known. Using genomic DNA as the template, TCR beta VDJ and CDR3 profiling was carried out. TCRdb re-called the reads through MiXCR, storing one row per CDR3 protein. The sample records roughly 180,000 distinct CDR3 sequences, 50% to 65% being singletons. By flow cytometry, patients selected for sequencing had shown an expansion of CD8+CD57+ cells. All patients were therapy-naive when blood was sampled. The V and J ends lost 2 bases and 0 bases respectively, with 13 bases between them. Germline-derived CDR1 and CDR2 are MNHEY and SMNVEV (reference sequence). The length of the CDR3 is 16 residues.

The sequencing sample was made of sorted CD4+, CD8+, or CD8+CD57+ T cells (not recorded which) from PBMCs. This sequence joins TRBV27 and TRBJ1-1, with D possibly matching TRBD1 (5 bases). The clonotype originates from a human donor with aplastic anemia. CDR3 DNA sequence: TGTGCCAGCAGTTTACCGACAGAACCTATGAACACTGAAGCTTTCTTT. Its translation: CASSLPTEPMNTEAFF.